This T cell receptor beta chain stems from a study of T cells after yellow fever vaccination (dated by TCRdb to about 2019). Describing the broader study: Libraries from fractions with low cell numbers were prepared with the SMART-Seq v4 Ultra Low Input RNA kit. To track T-cell clones before and after primary and booster YFV17D yellow fever vaccination, bulk TCR alpha and beta repertoires were sequenced longitudinally. Two healthy male donors, one aged 18 to 30 and one aged 30 to 39 years, were included in the cohort. Bulk PBMC replicates and cell subsets were isolated from blood drawn at multiple timepoints before and after both primary and secondary immunization. The research as a whole found: The study included only a couple of donors, which limits how far the findings can be generalized. Compared with the primary T-cell response, the secondary T-cell response was faster but weaker, reaching its peak on day 5 rather than on day 15. A small fraction of clonotypes showed up in both the CD4 and CD8 compartments, probably as a result of convergent recombination. After the booster, most clones that had expanded after primary vaccination were detected again (roughly 96% of CD4 and around 88% of CD8), suggesting broad maintenance of memory. Because abundant contaminating clonotypes from the bulk population could be contained in FACS-sorted repertoires, computational filtering was required.

This specimen's treatment or condition label, interpreted: live attenuated yellow fever vaccine strain. A standard Ficoll-Paque protocol was used to isolate PBMCs from peripheral blood. Dynabeads CD4 and CD8 positive selection kits were used to isolate CD4 and CD8 T-cell fractions. RNA was extracted with TriZol from bulk PBMCs, CD4 and CD8 fractions, and dextramer-positive and dextramer-negative fractions. Taken from cysteine to phenylalanine, the CDR3 has 15 residues. The CDR3 DNA has 45 bases and is translated from base 1. Cut back by 3 bases and 0 bases, the V and J ends lie 8 bases apart. Looking up the germline V gene yields CDR1 SGHVS and CDR2 FQNEAQ. This clonotype showed up just a few times. Its antigen has not been determined. The sample holds no much larger clone one base away, and base qualities are not on file. Sequenced using an Illumina NovaSeq 6000. TCR cDNA was synthesized by 5'RACE template switching, through which a universal primer site and unique molecular identifiers were introduced. cDNA synthesis was primed from both the TCR alpha and TCR beta constant segments. Two PCR steps were used to amplify libraries, with sample barcodes and sequencing adapters being added in the second step. Sequencing of libraries was done on Illumina HiSeq 2500 (2x100 bp) or NovaSeq (2x150 bp). The published analysis was carried out like this. MIGEC was used to demultiplex reads and collapse the reads into UMI consensus sequences, and MiXCR was used for V(D)J alignment. Clonotypes responding to the vaccine were identified with edgeR on replicate PBMC samples, with the criteria of FDR below 0.01 and a log2 fold change above 5 up to day 15. CD4 or CD8 identity was assigned to each bulk clonotype according to whether the clonotype was present at higher abundance in the sequenced CD4 repertoire or the sequenced CD8 repertoire. The public reads were reanalyzed by TCRdb: fastp trimming at Q25, MiXCR alignment, in-frame beta chains only. Each entry merges the rows of one CDR3 protein and shows their most common DNA and genes. What appears here as the V and J calls and clone size reflects TCRdb's work, not the paper's. This sample comprises 150,000 to 200,000 distinct CDR3 sequences, 9.3% of them detected only once. In total, the top ten clones hold 35% to 40% of the sample.

The receptor was isolated from a man in his late teens or twenties who received the YFV17D yellow fever vaccine. The sequences come from CD8+ T cells sorted from PBMCs, collected 45 days after the yellow fever booster vaccination. Recombination joined TRBV7-8 with TRBJ2-2, with the D gene too uncertain to name. CDR3 region: CASSFTQTNTGELFF. The sequence in DNA is TGTGCCAGCAGCTTTACGCAGACGAACACCGGGGAGCTGTTTTTT.